Following are 17 T cell receptor beta chains from one sample sequenced in a study of CD8 T cells in Susac syndrome. It was with random hexamers that roughly 0.45 to 1 ug RNA was reverse transcribed. Via MiXCR, TCRdb re-called the immunoSEQ multiplex PCR reads, giving one row per CDR3 protein. There are roughly 200,000 distinct CDR3 sequences in the sample; around 94% occur only once, and 0.099% lies in the top ten. Material: CD4+ T cells from PBMCs. The receptor source for this set is a human donor with Susac syndrome.

In this sample, this clonotype turned up once. This chain uses TRBV25-1 with TRBJ1-6, with a weak D call TRBD1 (6 bases). Trimming took off 4 bases at V and 5 bases at J, with 12 bases between the two ends. There are 15 residues in the CDR3. The germline gives CDR1 MGHDK, CDR2 SYGVNS. The CDR3: CASSGFKGDNSPLHF. The CDR3 nucleotides are TGTGCCAGCAGTGGGTTCAAGGGGGATAATTCACCCCTCCACTTT.

This chain uses TRBV20-1 with TRBJ2-7, with D perhaps being TRBD1 or TRBD2 (5 bases each). CDR3 size: 13 residues. The ends were cut back, 6 bases at V and 0 bases at J, with 12 bases in the middle. Germline CDR1 DFQATT, CDR2 SNEGSKA (reference sequence). Here the CDR3 reads CSAHSGTSYEQYF. CDR3 DNA sequence: TGCAGTGCACACTCCGGGACCTCCTACGAGCAGTACTTC.

This chain connects TRBV6-2 or TRBV6-3 to TRBJ2-7, with D perhaps TRBD1 (5 bases). V was cut by 6 bases and J by 5 bases, with 11 bases left in between. From germline, CDR1 is MNHEY and CDR2 SVGEGT. The CDR3 length is 12 residues. The CDR3 nucleotides read TGTGCCAGCAGCCTCCAGGGAAACGAGCAGTACTTC. Its translation: CASSLQGNEQYF.

This rearrangement joins TRBV12-3 or TRBV12-4 to TRBJ2-4, with D perhaps matching TRBD1 (5 bases). V lost 4 bases, J lost 3 bases, and 10 bases lay in between. There are 14 residues in the CDR3. The CDR3 nucleotides are TGTGCCAGCAGTTCGGACAATGTCAAAAACATTCAGTACTTC. As protein: CASSSDNVKNIQYF.

As for this clonotype: The junction differs from germline at one of its ends, possibly a read error. The chain couples TRBV20-1 to TRBJ2-7; D perhaps matches TRBD2 (5 bases). Germline CDR1 DFQATT, CDR2 SNEGSKA (reference sequence). The CDR3 runs 11 residues. The CDR3 spells CSASRLDEQYF. In DNA form, the CDR3 reads TGCAGCGCTAGCCGGCTAGACGAGCAGTACTTC.

The V and J genes are TRBV4-1 and TRBJ2-7; D unresolved. Trimming pared 1 base from V and 7 bases from J, leaving 11 bases between. This CDR3 is 13 amino acids long. Germline loops: CDR1 MGHRA, CDR2 YSYEKL. CDR3 in DNA: TGCGCCAGCAGCCAAGCTGCCCTGGAGGAGCAGTACTTC. It specifies CASSQAALEEQYF.

The rearrangement uses TRBV6-5 and TRBJ1-3; a possible D gene is TRBD1 (5 bases). There are 15 residues in the CDR3. Germline V CDR1 and CDR2: MNHEY, SVGAGI. V lost 5 bases and J lost 2, with 13 bases in between. The CDR3 coding sequence is TGTGCCAGCAGTACTATTGCAGGGACTGGAAACACCATATATTTT. Translation: CASSTIAGTGNTIYF.

The V call is TRBV21-1, the J call TRBJ1-6; TRBD1 is taken as the D call from the table, unchecked against the DNA. TRBV21-1 is termed a pseudogene. This CDR3 is built from 16 residues. The CDR3 nucleotides are TGTGCCAGCAGCAGAACAGGGGGATCGTATAATTCACCCCTCCACTTT. Translating gives CASSRTGGSYNSPLHF.

The chain couples TRBV7-9 to TRBJ2-7, with D perhaps matching TRBD1 (6 bases). V lost 4 bases to trimming and J lost 0 bases, with 19 bases between them. The CDR3 is 17 amino acids. Germline V gene lookup returns CDR1 SEHNR and CDR2 FQNEAQ (reference sequence). The chain's CDR3 is CASSSPPGGHSSYEQYF. CDR3 DNA sequence: TGTGCCAGCAGCTCCCCCCCTGGGGGACATAGCTCCTACGAGCAGTACTTC.

This chain connects TRBV18 to TRBJ1-5; D gene ambiguous. Germline values: CDR1 KGHSH, CDR2 LQKENI. The CDR3 contains 14 residues. Trimming shortened V by 2 bases and J by 7 bases, and 12 bases separated the two germline ends. The CDR3 region is CASSPNAGSQPQHF. As DNA, the CDR3 is TGTGCCAGCTCACCAAATGCAGGTTCACAGCCCCAGCATTTT.

The CDR3 region is CSARDLRWTSDYTDTQYF. CDR3 in DNA: TGCAGTGCTAGAGATCTCCGGTGGACTAGCGACTACACAGATACGCAGTATTTT. This chain connects TRBV20-1 to TRBJ2-3; 9 nucleotides match TRBD2. Germline values: CDR1 DFQATT, CDR2 SNEGSKA (reference sequence). There are 18 residues in the CDR3. Trimming removed 0 bases from V and 2 bases from J; junction bases left unmatched: 12.

The CDR3 DNA is TGCGCCAGCAGTTACAGGGGGAGTCGCACCGGGGAGCTGTTTTTT. Its protein product is CASSYRGSRTGELFF. V gene TRBV5-1 combines with J gene TRBJ2-2; TRBD1 matches 8 bases. From germline, CDR1 is SGHRS and CDR2 YFSETQ. Trimming at V came to 5 bases and at J to 4 bases, leaving 7 bases not matched to a gene. The CDR3 has 15 residues.

The J gene is TRBJ1-1, the V gene TRBV18; 7 nucleotides align to TRBD1. V was clipped by 3 bases and J by 7 bases; unmatched bases: 8. The CDR3 is made up of 14 amino acids. Per germline, CDR1 KGHSH and CDR2 LQKENI. This CDR3 reads CASSPVRGVNEAFF. The DNA of the CDR3 is TGTGCCAGCTCACCCGTCAGGGGGGTCAATGAAGCTTTCTTT.

The chain has TRBV28 and TRBJ2-5; 7 bases line up with TRBD2. Looked up from germline, CDR1 is MDHEN and CDR2 is SYDVKM. The CDR3 sequence is 16 residues long. V lost 6 bases, J lost 1 base, and 11 bases stayed unmatched. The CDR3 DNA follows: TGTGCCAGCAGCCAACCTCAGTGGGAGGGCCAAGAGACCCAGTACTTC. It translates to CASSQPQWEGQETQYF. Full variable domain (remainder filled in from reference TRBV28 and TRBJ2-5): DVKVTQSSRYLVKRTGEKVFLECVQDMDHENMFWYRQDPGLGLRLIYFSYDVKMKEKGDIPEGYSVSREKKERFSLILESASTNQTSMYLCASSQPQWEGQETQYFGPGTRLLVL.

The chain links TRBV4-2 to TRBJ1-5; D is uncertain. CDR1 and CDR2 (germline): LGHNA, YNFKEQ. The V and J ends lost 2 bases and 9 bases respectively, with 11 bases between them. The CDR3 extends over 13 amino acids. The CDR3 DNA follows: TGTGCCAGCAGCCAAATATCGGGAGGGCCCCAGCATTTT. Translating it yields CASSQISGGPQHF.

The chain links TRBV15 to TRBJ1-1; a weak D match, TRBD1 (5 bases). The V end lost 3 bases, the J end lost 0 bases, and 5 bases lay between the germline ends. This CDR3 is 13 amino acids long. CDR1 is LNHNV and CDR2 is YYDKDF in the germline V gene (reference sequence). The CDR3 DNA follows: TGTGCCACCAGCAGGGACATGAACACTGAAGCTTTCTTT. Amino acids: CATSRDMNTEAFF.

The CDR3 nucleotides read TGCGCCAGCAGCTTCCGGGACAGGGATGAAAAACTGTTTTTT. The encoded protein is CASSFRDRDEKLFF. The rearrangement uses TRBV5-1 and TRBJ1-4; 9 positions agree with TRBD1. CDR1 SGHRS and CDR2 YFSETQ come from the germline V gene. Trimming cost V 2 bases and J 6 bases; bases outside gene matches: 2. The CDR3 has 14 amino acids.